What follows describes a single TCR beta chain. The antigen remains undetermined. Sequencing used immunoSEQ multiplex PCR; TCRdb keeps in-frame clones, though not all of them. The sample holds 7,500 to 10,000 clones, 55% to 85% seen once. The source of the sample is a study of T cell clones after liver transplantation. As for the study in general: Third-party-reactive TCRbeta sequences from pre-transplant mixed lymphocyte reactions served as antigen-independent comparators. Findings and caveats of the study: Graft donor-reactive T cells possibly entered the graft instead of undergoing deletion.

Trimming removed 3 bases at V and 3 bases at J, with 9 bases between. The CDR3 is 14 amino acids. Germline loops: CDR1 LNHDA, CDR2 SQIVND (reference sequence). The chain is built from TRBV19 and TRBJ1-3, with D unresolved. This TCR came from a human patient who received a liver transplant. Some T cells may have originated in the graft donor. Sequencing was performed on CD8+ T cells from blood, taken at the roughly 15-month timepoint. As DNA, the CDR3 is TGTGCCAGTAGTATCACAGCTGGTGGAAACACCATATATTTT. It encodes CASSITAGGNTIYF.